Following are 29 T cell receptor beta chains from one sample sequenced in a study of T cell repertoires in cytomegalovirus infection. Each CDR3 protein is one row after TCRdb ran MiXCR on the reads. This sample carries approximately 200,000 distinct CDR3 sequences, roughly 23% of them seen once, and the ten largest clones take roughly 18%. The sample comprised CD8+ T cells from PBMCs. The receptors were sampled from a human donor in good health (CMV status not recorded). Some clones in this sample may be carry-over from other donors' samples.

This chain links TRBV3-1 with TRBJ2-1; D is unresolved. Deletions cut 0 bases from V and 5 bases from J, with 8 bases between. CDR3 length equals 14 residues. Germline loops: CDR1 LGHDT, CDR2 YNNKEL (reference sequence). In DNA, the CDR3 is TGTGCCAGCAGCCAAGAGGGGTCGGACAATGAGCAGTTCTTC. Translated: CASSQEGSDNEQFF.

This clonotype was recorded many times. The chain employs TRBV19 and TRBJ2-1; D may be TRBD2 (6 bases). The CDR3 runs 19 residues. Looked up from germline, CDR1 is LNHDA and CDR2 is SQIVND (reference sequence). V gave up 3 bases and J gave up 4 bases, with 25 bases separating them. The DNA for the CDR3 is TGTGCCAGTAGTATTCCCACGAGGGGACCGGAGGGTTTTTACAATGAGCAGTTCTTC. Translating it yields CASSIPTRGPEGFYNEQFF.

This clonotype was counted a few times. The CDR3 loop reads CSAREHRVGEAFF. CDR3 sequence (DNA): TGCAGTGCTAGAGAACACAGGGTCGGTGAAGCTTTCTTT. The chain employs TRBV20-1 and TRBJ1-1; possibly TRBD1 for D (6 bases). Trimming took 0 bases from V and 7 from J, leaving 12 bases between them. This CDR3 is built from 13 residues. Germline V gene data show CDR1 as DFQATT and CDR2 as SNEGSKA (reference sequence).

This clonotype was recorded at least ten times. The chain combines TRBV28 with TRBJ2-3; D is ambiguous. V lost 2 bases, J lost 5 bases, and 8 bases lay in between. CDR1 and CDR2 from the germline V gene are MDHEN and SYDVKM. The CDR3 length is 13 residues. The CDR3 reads CASSLTPIDTQYF. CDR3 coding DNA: TGTGCCAGCAGTTTAACCCCCATAGATACGCAGTATTTT.

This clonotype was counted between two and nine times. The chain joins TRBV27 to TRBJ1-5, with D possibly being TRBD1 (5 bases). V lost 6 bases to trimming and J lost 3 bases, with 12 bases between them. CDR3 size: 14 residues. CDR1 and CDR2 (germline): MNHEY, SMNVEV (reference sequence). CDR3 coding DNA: TGTGCCAGCAGGGGGCAGGCCTACAATCAGCCCCAGCATTTT. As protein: CASRGQAYNQPQHF.

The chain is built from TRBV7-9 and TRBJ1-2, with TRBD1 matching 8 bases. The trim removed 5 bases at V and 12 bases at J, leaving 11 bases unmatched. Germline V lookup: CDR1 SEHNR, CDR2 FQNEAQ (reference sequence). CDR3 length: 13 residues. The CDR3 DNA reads TGTGCCAGCAGCCCCGGGACAGGAAAGGAAGACACCTTC. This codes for CASSPGTGKEDTF.

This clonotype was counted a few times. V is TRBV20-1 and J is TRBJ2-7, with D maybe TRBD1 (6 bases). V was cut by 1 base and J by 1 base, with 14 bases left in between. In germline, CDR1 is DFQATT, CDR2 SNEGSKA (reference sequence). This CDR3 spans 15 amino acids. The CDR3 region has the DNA TGCAGTGCTAGAGGGGTAACGGACAGATCCTACGAGCAGTACTTC. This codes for CSARGVTDRSYEQYF.

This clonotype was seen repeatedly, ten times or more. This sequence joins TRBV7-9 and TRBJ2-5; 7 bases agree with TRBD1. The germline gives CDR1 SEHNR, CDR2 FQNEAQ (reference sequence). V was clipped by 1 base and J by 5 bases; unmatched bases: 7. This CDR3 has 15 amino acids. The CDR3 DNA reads TGTGCCAGCAGCTTAGGGACAGGACCTAGGGAGACCCAGTACTTC. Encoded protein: CASSLGTGPRETQYF. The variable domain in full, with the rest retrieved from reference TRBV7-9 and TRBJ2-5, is DTGVSQNPRHKITKRGQNVTFRCDPISEHNRLYWYRQTLGQGPEFLTYFQNEAQLEKSRLLSDRFSAERPKGSFSTLEIQRTEQGDSAMYLCASSLGTGPRETQYFGPGTRLLVL.

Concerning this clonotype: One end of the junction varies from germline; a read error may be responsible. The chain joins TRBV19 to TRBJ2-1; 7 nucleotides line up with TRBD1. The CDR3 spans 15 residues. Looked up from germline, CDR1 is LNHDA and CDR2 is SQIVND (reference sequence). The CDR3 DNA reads TGTGCCAGTACTATACAGGGGCCGGCCTACAATGAGCAGTTCTTC. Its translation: CASTIQGPAYNEQFF.

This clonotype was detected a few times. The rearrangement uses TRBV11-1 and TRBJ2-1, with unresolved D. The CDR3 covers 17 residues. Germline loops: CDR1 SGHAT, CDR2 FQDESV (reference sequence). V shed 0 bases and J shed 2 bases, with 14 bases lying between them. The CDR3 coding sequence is TGTGCCAGCAGCTTAGCGGTCGGACCGGGCCCCTACAATGAGCAGTTCTTC. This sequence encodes CASSLAVGPGPYNEQFF.

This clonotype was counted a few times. The CDR3 here is CASSTTVNTEAFF. CDR3 in DNA: TGTGCCAGTAGTACGACAGTGAACACTGAAGCTTTCTTT. The V and J genes are TRBV19 and TRBJ1-1; D might be TRBD1 (5 bases). The CDR3 has 13 residues. CDR1 and CDR2 from the germline V gene are LNHDA and SQIVND (reference sequence). Trimming left V 4 bases short and J 0 bases short, with 6 bases between. Drawing the rest from reference TRBV19 and TRBJ1-1, the complete variable domain is DGGITQSPKYLFRKEGQNVTLSCEQNLNHDAMYWYRQDPGQGLRLIYYSQIVNDFQKGDIAEGYSVSREKKESFPLTVTSAQKNPTAFYLCASSTTVNTEAFFGQGTRLTVV.

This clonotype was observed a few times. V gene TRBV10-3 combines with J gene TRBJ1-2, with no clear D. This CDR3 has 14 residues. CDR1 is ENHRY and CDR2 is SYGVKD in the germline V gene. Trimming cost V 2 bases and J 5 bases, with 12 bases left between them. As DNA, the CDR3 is TGTGCCATCAGTGAGGCAGTTGAGCCTTATGGCTACACCTTC. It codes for CAISEAVEPYGYTF.

In DNA form, the CDR3 reads TGTGCCAGCAGCCCTCCTGAAGAAGAGACCCAGTACTTC. It specifies CASSPPEEETQYF. The chain carries TRBV7-9 and TRBJ2-5; D is unresolved. V lost 5 bases and J 3 bases, leaving 10 bases between the germline ends. Per the germline V gene, CDR1 is SEHNR and CDR2 is FQNEAQ (reference sequence). This CDR3 region has 13 residues. Variable domain in full (rest from reference TRBV7-9 and TRBJ2-5): DTGVSQNPRHKITKRGQNVTFRCDPISEHNRLYWYRQTLGQGPEFLTYFQNEAQLEKSRLLSDRFSAERPKGSFSTLEIQRTEQGDSAMYLCASSPPEEETQYFGPGTRLLVL.

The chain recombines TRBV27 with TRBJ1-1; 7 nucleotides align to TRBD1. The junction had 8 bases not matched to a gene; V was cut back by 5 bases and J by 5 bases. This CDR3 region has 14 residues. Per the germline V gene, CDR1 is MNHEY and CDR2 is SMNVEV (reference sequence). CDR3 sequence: CASSPYTGVTEAFF. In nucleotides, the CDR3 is TGTGCCAGCAGTCCCTATACAGGGGTGACTGAAGCTTTCTTT.

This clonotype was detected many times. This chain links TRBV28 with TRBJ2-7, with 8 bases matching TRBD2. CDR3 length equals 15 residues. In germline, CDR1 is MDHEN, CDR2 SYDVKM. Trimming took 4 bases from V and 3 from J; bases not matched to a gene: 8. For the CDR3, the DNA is TGTGCCAGCAGTTATCGGGGGGGCGAGGTCTACGAGCAGTACTTC. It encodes CASSYRGGEVYEQYF.

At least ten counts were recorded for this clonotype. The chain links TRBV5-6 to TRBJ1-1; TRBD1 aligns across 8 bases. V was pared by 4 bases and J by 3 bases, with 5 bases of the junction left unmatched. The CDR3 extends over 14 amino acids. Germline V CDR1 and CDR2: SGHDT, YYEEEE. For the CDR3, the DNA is TGTGCCAGCAGCGAGGACAGGGAGTACACTGAAGCTTTCTTT. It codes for CASSEDREYTEAFF.

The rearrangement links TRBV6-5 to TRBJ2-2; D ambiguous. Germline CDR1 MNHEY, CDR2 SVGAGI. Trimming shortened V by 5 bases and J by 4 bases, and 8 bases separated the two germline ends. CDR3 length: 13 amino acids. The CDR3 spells CASSQRVTGELFF. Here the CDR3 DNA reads TGTGCCAGCAGTCAGCGAGTCACCGGGGAGCTGTTTTTT.

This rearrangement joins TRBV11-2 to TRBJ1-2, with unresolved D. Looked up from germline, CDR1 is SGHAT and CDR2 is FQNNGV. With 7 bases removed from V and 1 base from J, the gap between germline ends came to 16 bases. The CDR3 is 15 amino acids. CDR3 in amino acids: CASIPEGGFNYGYTF. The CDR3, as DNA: TGTGCCAGCATCCCCGAGGGAGGGTTTAACTATGGCTACACCTTC. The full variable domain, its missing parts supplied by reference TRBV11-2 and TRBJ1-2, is EAGVAQSPRYKIIEKRQSVAFWCNPISGHATLYWYQQILGQGPKLLIQFQNNGVVDDSQLPKDRFSAERLKGVDSTLKIQPAKLEDSAVYLCASIPEGGFNYGYTFGSGTRLTVV.

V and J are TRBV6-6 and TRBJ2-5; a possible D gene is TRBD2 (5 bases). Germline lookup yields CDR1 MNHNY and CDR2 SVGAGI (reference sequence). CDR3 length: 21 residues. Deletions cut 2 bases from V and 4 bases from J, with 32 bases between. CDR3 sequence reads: CASSYSLFGETVFGLTETQYF. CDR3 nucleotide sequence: TGTGCCAGCAGTTACAGCTTATTCGGGGAAACGGTGTTTGGACTCACAGAGACCCAGTACTTC.

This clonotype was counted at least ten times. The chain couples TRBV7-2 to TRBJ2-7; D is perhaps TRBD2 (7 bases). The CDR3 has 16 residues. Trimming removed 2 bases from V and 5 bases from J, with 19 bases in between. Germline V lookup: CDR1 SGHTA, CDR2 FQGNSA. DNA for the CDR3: TGTGCCAGCAGCTTAATCGGCGGGGGCCTCCGCGACGAGCAGTACTTC. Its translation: CASSLIGGGLRDEQYF.

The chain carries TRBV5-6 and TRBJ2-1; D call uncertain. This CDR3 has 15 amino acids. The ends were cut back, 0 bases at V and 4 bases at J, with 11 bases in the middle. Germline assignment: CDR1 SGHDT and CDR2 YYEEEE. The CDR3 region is CASSLANDGYNEQFF. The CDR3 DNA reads TGTGCCAGCAGCTTGGCCAACGACGGTTACAATGAGCAGTTCTTC.

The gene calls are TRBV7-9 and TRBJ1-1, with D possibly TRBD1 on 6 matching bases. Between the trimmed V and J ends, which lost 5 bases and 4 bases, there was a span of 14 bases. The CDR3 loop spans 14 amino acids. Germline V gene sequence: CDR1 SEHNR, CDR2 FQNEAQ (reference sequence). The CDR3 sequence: CASSLGQMGTEAFF. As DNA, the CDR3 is TGTGCCAGCAGCCTCGGACAGATGGGCACTGAAGCTTTCTTT.

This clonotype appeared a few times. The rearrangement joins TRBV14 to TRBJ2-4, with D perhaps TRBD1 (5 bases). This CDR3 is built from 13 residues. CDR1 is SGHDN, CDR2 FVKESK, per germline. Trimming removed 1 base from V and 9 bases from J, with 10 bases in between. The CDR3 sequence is CASSQVFGAIQYF. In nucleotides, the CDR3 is TGTGCCAGCAGCCAAGTATTTGGGGCCATTCAGTACTTC.

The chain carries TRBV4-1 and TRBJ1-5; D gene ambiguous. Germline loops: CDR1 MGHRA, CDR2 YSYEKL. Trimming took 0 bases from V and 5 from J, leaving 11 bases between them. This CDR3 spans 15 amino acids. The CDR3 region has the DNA TGCGCCAGCAGCCAAGAAAAAACAGCCTATCAGCCCCAGCATTTT. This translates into CASSQEKTAYQPQHF.

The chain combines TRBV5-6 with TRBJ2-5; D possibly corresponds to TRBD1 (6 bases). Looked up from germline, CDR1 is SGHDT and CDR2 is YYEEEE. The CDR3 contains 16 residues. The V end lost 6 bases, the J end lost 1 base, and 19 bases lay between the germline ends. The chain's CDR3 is CASTDPRTAAQETQYF. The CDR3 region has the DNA TGTGCCAGCACCGACCCTCGGACAGCGGCCCAAGAGACCCAGTACTTC.

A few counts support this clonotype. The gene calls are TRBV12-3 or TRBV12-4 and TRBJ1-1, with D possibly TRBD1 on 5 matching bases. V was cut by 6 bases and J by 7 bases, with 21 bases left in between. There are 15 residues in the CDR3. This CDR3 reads CASSFTLGTRGEAFF. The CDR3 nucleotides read TGTGCCAGCAGCTTCACCCTGGGGACCCGAGGTGAAGCTTTCTTT.

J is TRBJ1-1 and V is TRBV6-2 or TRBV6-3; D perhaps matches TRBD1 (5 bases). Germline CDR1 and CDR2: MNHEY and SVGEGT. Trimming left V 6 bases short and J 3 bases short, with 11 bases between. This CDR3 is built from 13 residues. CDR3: CASSLKGYTEAFF. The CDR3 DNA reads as TGTGCCAGCAGCCTTAAGGGGTACACTGAAGCTTTCTTT.

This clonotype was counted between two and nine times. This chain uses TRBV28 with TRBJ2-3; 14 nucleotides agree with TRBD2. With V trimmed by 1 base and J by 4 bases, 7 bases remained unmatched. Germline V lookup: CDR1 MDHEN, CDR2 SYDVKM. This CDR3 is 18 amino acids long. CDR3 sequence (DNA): TGTGCCAGCAGTTTATCCCTGACTAGCGGGGGGGCCTCAGATACGCAGTATTTT. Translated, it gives CASSLSLTSGGASDTQYF.

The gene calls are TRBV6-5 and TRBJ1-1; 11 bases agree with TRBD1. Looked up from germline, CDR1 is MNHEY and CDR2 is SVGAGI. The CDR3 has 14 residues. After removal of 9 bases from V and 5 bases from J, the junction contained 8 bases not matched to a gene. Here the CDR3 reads CARGQGVPGTEAFF. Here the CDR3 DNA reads TGTGCCAGGGGACAGGGGGTCCCGGGTACTGAAGCTTTCTTT.